This entry concerns a single T cell receptor (beta chain). As yet, its antigen is unknown. Diagnostic decisions used clinical symptoms, serum thyroxine and TRAb, thyroid ultrasound and orbital computed tomography. 9.5 to 10 ml fresh peripheral blood yielded the PBMCs. These data are taken from a study of T cells in Graves' hyperthyroidism and ophthalmopathy. Authors of the study amplified TCR beta CDR3 regions from RNA transcripts. Using the HTBI primer set, a first-round RT-PCR was run on the TCR CDR3. TCRdb redid the calling of the multiplex PCR reads with MiXCR, one entry per CDR3 protein. The sample holds approximately 600,000 distinct CDR3 sequences, roughly 15% seen once. General study findings and limits: With a median lead of around 5.9 months before onset, the model predicted ophthalmopathy.

This TCR was sampled from a young woman with Graves' hyperthyroidism. Sequenced sample: blood.

DNA of the CDR3: TGTGCCAGCTCACCGAGTTCTACTGGGACAGGGTTCGGCTACACCTTC. It yields the protein CASSPSSTGTGFGYTF. The V call is TRBV18, the J call TRBJ1-2, with 9 bases fitting TRBD1. Germline trimming cut 3 bases from V and 8 bases from J; bases unmatched to any gene: 13. The CDR3 consists of 16 residues. Germline CDR1 KGHSH, CDR2 LQKENI.